Described below is a single T cell receptor beta chain sequence and its context. Antigen: not known. As the method for making TCR beta libraries, quantitative 5'-RACE with molecular barcodes was used. TCRdb analysed the 5' RACE reads with MiXCR anew, one entry per CDR3 protein. The sample shows 340,000 or so distinct CDR3 sequences, roughly 14% of them seen only once. Germline-derived CDR1 and CDR2 are SGHAT and FQNNGV. V dropped 5 bases and J dropped 5 bases, with 18 bases sitting between them. The CDR3 consists of 15 residues. This entry comes from a study of CD8 T cells in ankylosing spondylitis. Points from the study as a whole: In peripheral blood, disease-linked CD8+ clones occurred at relatively low frequencies. A subset of motif variants has previously been described in the synovial fluid and blood of reactive arthritis. As reported, disease-linked clones showed significant enrichment in matched ankylosing spondylitis synovial fluid.

V gene TRBV11-2 combines with J gene TRBJ2-5; TRBD2 might be the D (6 bases). This sequence was found in a male donor with ankylosing spondylitis or in good health (not recorded which). Sequenced input: blood, either unsorted or a sorted T cell fraction (not recorded which). The CDR3 region is CASSLSGLSGETQYF. CDR3 DNA sequence: TGTGCCAGCAGCCTCTCGGGACTCTCTGGGGAGACCCAGTACTTC.